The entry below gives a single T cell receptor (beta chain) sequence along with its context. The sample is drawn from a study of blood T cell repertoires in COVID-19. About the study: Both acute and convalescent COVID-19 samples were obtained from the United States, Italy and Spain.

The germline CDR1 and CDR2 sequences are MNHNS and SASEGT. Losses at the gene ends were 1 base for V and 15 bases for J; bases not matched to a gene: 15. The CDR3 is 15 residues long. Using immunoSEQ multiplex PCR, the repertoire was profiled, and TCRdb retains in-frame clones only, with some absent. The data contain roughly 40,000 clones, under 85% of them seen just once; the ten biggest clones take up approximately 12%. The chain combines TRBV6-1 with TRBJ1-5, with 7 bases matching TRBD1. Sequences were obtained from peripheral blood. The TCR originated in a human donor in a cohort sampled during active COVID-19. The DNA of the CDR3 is TGTGCCAGCAGTGAAGGTTGGACAGGCCCCTACCCGCCGCATTTT. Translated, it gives CASSEGWTGPYPPHF.